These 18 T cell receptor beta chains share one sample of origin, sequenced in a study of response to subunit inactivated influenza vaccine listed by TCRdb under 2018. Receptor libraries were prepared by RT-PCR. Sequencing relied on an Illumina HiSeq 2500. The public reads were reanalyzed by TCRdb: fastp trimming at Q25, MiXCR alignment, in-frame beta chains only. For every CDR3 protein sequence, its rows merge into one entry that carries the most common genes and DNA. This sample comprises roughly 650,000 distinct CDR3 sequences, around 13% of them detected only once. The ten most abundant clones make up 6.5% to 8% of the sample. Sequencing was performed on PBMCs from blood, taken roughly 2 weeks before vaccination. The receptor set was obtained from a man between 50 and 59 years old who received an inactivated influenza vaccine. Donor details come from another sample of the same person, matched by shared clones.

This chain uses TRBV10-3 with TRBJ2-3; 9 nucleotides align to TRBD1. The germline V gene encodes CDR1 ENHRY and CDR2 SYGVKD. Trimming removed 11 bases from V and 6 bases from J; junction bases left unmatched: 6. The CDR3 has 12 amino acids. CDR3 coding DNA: TGTGCCGCGGGACAGGGTGGGGATACGCAGTATTTT. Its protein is CAAGQGGDTQYF.

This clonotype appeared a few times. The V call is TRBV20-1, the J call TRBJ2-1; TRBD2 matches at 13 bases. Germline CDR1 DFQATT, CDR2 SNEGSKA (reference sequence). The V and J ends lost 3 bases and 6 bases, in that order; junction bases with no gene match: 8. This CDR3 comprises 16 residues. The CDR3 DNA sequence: TGCAGTGCTAGGGGGACCGGGACTAGCGGGGTCAATGAGCAGTTCTTC. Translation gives CSARGTGTSGVNEQFF.

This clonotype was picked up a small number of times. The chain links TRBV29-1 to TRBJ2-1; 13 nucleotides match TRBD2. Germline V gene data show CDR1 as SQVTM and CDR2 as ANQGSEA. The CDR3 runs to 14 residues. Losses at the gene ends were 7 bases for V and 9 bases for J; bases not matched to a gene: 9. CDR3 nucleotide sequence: TGCAGCGCCAAACTAGCGGGAGGGCCAGGTGAGCAGTTCTTC. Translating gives CSAKLAGGPGEQFF.

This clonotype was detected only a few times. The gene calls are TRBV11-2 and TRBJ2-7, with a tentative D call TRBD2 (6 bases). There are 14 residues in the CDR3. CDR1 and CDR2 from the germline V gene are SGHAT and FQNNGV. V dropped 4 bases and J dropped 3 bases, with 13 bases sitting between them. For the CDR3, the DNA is TGTGCCAGCAGCTCCCGGAGGGGCCTCTACGAGCAGTACTTC. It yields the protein CASSSRRGLYEQYF.

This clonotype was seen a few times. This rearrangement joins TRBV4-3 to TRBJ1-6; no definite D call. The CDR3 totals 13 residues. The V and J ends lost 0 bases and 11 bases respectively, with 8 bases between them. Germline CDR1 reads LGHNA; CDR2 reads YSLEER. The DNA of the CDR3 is TGCGCCAGCAGCCAAGATCGAGGTACACCCCTCCACTTT. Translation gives CASSQDRGTPLHF.

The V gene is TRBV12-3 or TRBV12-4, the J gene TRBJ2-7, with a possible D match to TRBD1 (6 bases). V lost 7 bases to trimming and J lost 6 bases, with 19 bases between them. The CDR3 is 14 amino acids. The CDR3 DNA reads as TGTGCCAGCAATATTGGACAGCCTACTACCGAGCAGTACTTC. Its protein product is CASNIGQPTTEQYF.

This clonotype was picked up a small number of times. CDR3 DNA sequence: TGTGCCAGCAGCGCCGGGACGGCTACTAACAGACCGTACTTC. Translating gives CASSAGTATNRPYF. This chain links TRBV7-9 with TRBJ2-7, with D perhaps given as TRBD1 or TRBD2 (5 bases each). CDR1 SEHNR and CDR2 FQNEAQ come from the germline V gene (reference sequence). Trimming cost V 5 bases and J 12 bases, with 23 bases left between them. This CDR3 region has 14 residues.

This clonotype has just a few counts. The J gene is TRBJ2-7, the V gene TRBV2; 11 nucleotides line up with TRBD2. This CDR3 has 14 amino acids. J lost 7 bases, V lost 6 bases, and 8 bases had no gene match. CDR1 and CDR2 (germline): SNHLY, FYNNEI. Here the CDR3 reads CASRGPSGRSEQYF. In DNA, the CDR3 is TGTGCCAGCAGAGGGCCTAGCGGGAGGAGTGAGCAGTACTTC.

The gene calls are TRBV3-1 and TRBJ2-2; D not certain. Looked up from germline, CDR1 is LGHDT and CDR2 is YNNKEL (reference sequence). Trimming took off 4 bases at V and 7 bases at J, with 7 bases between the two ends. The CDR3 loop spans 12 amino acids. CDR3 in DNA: TGTGCCAGCAGCCGAAAGGTCGGGGAGCTGTTTTTT. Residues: CASSRKVGELFF.

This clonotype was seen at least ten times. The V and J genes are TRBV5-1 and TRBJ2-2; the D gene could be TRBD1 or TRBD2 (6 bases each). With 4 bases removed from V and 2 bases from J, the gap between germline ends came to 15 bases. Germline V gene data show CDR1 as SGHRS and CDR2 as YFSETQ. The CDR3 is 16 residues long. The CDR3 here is CASSREGGGNTGELFF. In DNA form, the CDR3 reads TGCGCCAGCAGCCGAGAGGGGGGAGGAAACACCGGGGAGCTGTTTTTT.

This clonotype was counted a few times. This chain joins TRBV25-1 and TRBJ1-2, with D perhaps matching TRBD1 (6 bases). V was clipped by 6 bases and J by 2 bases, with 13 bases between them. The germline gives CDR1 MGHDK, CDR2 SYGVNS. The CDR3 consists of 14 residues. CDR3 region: CASSGITGNYGYTF. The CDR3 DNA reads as TGTGCCAGCAGCGGCATTACAGGGAACTATGGCTACACCTTC.

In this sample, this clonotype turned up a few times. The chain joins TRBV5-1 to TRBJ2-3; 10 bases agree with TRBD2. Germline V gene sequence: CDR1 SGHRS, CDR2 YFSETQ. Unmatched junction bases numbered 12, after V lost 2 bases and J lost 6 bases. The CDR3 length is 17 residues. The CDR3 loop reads CASSFSIGTSDYDTQYF. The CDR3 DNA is TGCGCCAGCAGCTTCAGTATCGGGACTAGCGATTATGATACGCAGTATTTT.

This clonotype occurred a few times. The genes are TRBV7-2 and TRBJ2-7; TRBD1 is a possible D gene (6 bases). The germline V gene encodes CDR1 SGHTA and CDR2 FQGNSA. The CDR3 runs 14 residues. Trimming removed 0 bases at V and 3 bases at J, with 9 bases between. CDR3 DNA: TGTGCCAGCAGCTTAGCTTACAGGGACTACGAGCAGTACTTC. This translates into CASSLAYRDYEQYF.

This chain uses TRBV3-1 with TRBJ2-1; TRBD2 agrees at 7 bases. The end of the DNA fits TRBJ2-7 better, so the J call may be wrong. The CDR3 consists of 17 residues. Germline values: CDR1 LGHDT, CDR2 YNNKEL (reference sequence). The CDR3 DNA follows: TGTGCCAGCAGCCAAGATAACGCGGGAGCCCCCTACAATGAGCAGTACTTC. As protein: CASSQDNAGAPYNEQYF.

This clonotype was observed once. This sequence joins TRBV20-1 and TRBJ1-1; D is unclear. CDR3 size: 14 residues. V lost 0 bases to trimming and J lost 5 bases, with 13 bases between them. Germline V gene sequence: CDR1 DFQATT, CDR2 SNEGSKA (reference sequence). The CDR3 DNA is TGCAGTGCTAGAGATATGGGAAGGGAGACTGAAGCTTTCTTT. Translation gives CSARDMGRETEAFF.

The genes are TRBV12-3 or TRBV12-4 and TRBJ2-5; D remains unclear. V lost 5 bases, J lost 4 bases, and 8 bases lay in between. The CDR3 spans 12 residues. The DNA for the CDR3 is TGTGCCAGCAGTGGGTCGGTAGAGACCCAGTACTTC. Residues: CASSGSVETQYF.

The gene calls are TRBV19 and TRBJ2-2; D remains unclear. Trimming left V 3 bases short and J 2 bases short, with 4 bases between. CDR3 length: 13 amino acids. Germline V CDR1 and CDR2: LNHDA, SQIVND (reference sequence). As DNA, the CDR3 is TGTGCCAGTAGTATCATCAACACCGGGGAGCTGTTTTTT. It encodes CASSIINTGELFF.

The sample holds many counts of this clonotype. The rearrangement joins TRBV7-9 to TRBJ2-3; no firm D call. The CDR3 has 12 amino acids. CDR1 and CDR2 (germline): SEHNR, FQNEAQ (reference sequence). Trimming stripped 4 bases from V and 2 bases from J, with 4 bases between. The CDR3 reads CASSSPTDTQYF. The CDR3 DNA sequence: TGTGCCAGCAGCTCCCCCACAGATACGCAGTATTTT.